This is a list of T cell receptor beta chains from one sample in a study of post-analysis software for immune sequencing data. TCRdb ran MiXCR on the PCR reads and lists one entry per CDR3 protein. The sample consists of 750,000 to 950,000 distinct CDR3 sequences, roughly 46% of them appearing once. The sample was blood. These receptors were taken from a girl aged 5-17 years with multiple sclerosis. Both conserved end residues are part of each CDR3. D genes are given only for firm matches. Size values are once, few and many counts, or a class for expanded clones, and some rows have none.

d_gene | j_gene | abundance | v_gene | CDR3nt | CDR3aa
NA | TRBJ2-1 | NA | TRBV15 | TGTGCCACCAGCAGAGATTTTGCGGGAAACAATGAGCAGTTCTTC | CATSRDFAGNNEQFF
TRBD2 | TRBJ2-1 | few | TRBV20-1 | TGCAGTGCTCGGACGGGACTAGCGGGAGGTCGGTACAATGAGCAGTTCTTC | CSARTGLAGGRYNEQFF
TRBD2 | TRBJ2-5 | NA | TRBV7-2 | TGTGCCAGCAGCTTAGCCGGACTAGCGGAAGAGACCCAGTACTTC | CASSLAGLAEETQYF
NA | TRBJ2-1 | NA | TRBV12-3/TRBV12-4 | TGTGCCAGCAGTTCCCCCGTCGCATGGGGTTACAATGAGCAGTTCTTC | CASSSPVAWGYNEQFF
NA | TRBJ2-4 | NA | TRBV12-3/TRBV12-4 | TGTGCCAGCAGTCCGCACGGCGCCAAAAACATTCAGTACTTC | CASSPHGAKNIQYF
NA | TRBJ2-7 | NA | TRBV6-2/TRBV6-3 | TGTGCCAGCAGTTACCAACCGCCGGCAACCTACGAGCAGTACTTC | CASSYQPPATYEQYF
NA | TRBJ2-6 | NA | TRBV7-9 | TGTGCCAGCGCTCCGAAGGGGGCCAACGTCCTGACTTTC | CASAPKGANVLTF
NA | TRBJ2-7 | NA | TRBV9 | TGTGCCAGCAGCGCTGGAGACGGCGGCTACGAGCAGTACTTC | CASSAGDGGYEQYF
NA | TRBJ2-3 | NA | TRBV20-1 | TGCAGTCCAAGACCGGTGTTTAGATCAGATACGCAGTATTTT | CSPRPVFRSDTQYF
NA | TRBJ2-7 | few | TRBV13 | TGTGCCAGCAGCTTAGGCCTGGGGGAATCCTACGAGCAGTACTTC | CASSLGLGESYEQYF
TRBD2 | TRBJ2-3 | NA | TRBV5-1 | TGCGCCAGCAGCTGGGAAGCGGGAAACACAGATACGCAGTATTTT | CASSWEAGNTDTQYF
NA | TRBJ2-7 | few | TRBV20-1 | TGCAGTGCTCCCCAGGGAGCGGCCTACTCCTACGAGCAGTACTTC | CSAPQGAAYSYEQYF
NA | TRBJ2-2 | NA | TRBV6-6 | TGTGCCAGCAGTTACGAGGGGCCGAACACCGGGGAGCTGTTTTTT | CASSYEGPNTGELFF
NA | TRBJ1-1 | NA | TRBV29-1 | TGCAGCGTTGAAAAGGGTCGTGAAGCTTTCTTT | CSVEKGREAFF
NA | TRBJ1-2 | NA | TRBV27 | TGTGCCAGCAGTTTGTGCGGTCCGACTTACTATGGCAACACCTTC | CASSLCGPTYYGNTF
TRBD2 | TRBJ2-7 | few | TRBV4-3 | TGCGCCAGCAGCCAAGGGACTAGCGGGAGAGTTCGCAGAGAGCAGTACTTC | CASSQGTSGRVRREQYF
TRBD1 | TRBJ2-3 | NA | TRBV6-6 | TGTGCCAGCAGGACAGGGGCGGCTGATACGCAGTATTTT | CASRTGAADTQYF
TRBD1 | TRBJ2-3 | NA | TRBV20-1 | TGCAGTGCCGCCGGACAGGGGGCATCCCGTACGCAGTATTTT | CSAAGQGASRTQYF
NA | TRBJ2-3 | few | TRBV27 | TGTGCCAGCAGTTTGAGTACGGGCACAGATACGCAGTATTTT | CASSLSTGTDTQYF
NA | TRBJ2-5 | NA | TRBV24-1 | TGTGCCACCAGTGATCCCCGGGACCTGGGGGGAGAGACCCAGTACTTC | CATSDPRDLGGETQYF
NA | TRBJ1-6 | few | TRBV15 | TGTGCCACCAGCCTTGGCCAGGGGCGCGGTTCACCCCTCCACTTT | CATSLGQGRGSPLHF
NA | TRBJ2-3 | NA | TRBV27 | TGTGCCAGCAGACCCAGGGCGTACACAGATACGCAGTATTTT | CASRPRAYTDTQYF
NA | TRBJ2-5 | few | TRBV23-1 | TGCGCCAGCTCGAGGATGGCGAAAGAGACCCAGTACTTC | CASSRMAKETQYF
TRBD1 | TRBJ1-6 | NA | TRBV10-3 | TGTGCCATCAGCGGGACAGGGGTTTCACCCCTCCACTTT | CAISGTGVSPLHF
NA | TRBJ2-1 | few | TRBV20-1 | TGCAGTGCGCGTCCTAACTACAATGAGCAGTTCTTC | CSARPNYNEQFF
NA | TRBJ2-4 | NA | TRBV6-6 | TGTGCCAGCAGTTACTCGTCTGACAGCCTAGCCAAAAACATTCAGTACTTC | CASSYSSDSLAKNIQYF
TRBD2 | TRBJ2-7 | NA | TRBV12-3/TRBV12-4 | TGTGCCAGCAGCCTAAAGGCATCTAGCGGGGGACTTCCCTACGAGCAGTACTTC | CASSLKASSGGLPYEQYF
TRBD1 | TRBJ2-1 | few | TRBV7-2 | TGTGCCAGCAGCCCAGGGACAGGGGAGGCCCTCAATGAGCAGTTCTTC | CASSPGTGEALNEQFF
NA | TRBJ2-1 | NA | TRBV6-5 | TGTGCCAGCGGTTACTCGAAACAGGGCAGTCCATATGAGCAGTTCTTC | CASGYSKQGSPYEQFF
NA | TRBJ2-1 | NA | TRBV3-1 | TGTGCCAGCAGCCAAGACGCGAGGGATGAGCAGTTCTTC | CASSQDARDEQFF
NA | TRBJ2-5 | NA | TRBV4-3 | TGCGCCAGCAGCGACTTTCAGGGACAAGAGACCCAGTACTTC | CASSDFQGQETQYF
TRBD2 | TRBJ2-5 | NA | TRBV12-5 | TGTGCTAGTGCCCCGACTAGCGGCCAAGAGACCCAGTACTTC | CASAPTSGQETQYF
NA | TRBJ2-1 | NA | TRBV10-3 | TGTGCCATCAGGCAAGACTTGAGCTCCTACAATGAGCAGTTCTTC | CAIRQDLSSYNEQFF
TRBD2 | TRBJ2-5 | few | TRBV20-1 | TGCAGTGCCCCCAGACTAGCGGGAGTCTGGGAGACCCAGTACTTC | CSAPRLAGVWETQYF
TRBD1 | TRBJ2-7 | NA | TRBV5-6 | TGTGCCAGCAGCTTGGCCGGGACAGGTTGGTACGAGCAGTACTTC | CASSLAGTGWYEQYF
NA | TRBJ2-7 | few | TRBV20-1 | TGCAGTGCTAGAGACCGGGGACAAATCTACGAGCAGTACTTC | CSARDRGQIYEQYF
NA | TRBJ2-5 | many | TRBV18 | TGTGCCAGCAGCCCCCCAGCACAAGAGACCCAGTACTTC | CASSPPAQETQYF
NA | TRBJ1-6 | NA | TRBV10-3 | TGTGCCATCAGTGACCTCAAATCCGACAATTCACCCCTCCACTTT | CAISDLKSDNSPLHF
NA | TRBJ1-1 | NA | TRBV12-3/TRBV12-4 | TGTGCCAGCAGCGCCGGAGGTGATGGAAGAGCTTTCTTT | CASSAGGDGRAFF
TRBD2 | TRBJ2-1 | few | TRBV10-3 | TGTGCCATCAGTGAGGTAGCGGGAGGTAGCGGTGAGCAGTTCTTC | CAISEVAGGSGEQFF
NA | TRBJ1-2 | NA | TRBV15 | TGTGCCACCAGCAGAGATTTGGGAGATCACTATGGCTACACCTTC | CATSRDLGDHYGYTF
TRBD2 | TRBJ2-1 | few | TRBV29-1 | TGCAGCGTTGAAGGTACTAGCGGGAGGGCCTCTTACAATGAGCAGTTCTTC | CSVEGTSGRASYNEQFF
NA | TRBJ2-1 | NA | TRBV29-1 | TGCAGCGTTGAAGGCCGTGATGGTAGGCAGTTCTTC | CSVEGRDGRQFF
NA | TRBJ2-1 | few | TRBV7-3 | TGTGCCAGCAGCTCCGGGGCGGCATCCTACAATGAGCAGTTCTTC | CASSSGAASYNEQFF
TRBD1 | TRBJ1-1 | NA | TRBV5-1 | TGCGCCAGCAGCTTTGATTCCGGGACAGGGTATCGAACAGCTGAAGCTTTCTTT | CASSFDSGTGYRTAEAFF
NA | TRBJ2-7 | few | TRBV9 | TGTGCCAGCAGCTGGCAACCAGGCTACGAGCAGTACTTC | CASSWQPGYEQYF
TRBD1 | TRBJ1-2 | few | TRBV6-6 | TGTGCCAGCAGTTACTCCCAGGGGGATGGCTACACCTTC | CASSYSQGDGYTF
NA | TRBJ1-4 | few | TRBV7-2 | TGTGCCAGCAGCTTCGGGGGAACTAATGAAAAACTGTTTTTT | CASSFGGTNEKLFF
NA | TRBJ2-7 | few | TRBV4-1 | TGCGCCAGCAGCCAAGGGTCTCTGTTCGGAGACTCCTACGAGCAGTACTTC | CASSQGSLFGDSYEQYF
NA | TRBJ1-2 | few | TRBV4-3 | TGCGCCAGCAGCCAAGATGGAGAGGGTTATGGCTACACCTTC | CASSQDGEGYGYTF
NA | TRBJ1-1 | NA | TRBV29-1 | TGCAGCGTCCTCGACCGGTCCACCGAAGCTTTCTTT | CSVLDRSTEAFF
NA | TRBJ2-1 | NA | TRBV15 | TGTGCCACCAGCAGAGATGTCTGGCTAGCATTAGGCAATGAGCAGTTCTTC | CATSRDVWLALGNEQFF